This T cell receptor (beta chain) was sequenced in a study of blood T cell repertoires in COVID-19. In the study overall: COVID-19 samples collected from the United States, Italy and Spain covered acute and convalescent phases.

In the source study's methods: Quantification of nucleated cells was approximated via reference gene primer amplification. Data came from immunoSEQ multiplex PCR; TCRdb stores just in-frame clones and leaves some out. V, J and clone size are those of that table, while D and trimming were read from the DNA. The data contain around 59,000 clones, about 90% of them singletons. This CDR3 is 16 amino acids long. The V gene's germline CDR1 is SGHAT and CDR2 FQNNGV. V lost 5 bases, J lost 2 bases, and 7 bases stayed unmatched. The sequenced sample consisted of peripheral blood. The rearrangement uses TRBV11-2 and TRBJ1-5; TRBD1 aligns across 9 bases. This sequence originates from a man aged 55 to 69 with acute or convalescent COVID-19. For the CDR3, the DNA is TGTGCCAGCAGCCCGGGGACAGGGTATGGCAATCAGCCCCAGCATTTT. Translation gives CASSPGTGYGNQPQHF.